Below, 21 T cell receptor beta chains from the same sample are listed, as sequenced in a study of blood T cell repertoires in COVID-19. Sequenced by immunoSEQ multiplex PCR; TCRdb stores in-frame clones only, minus some. This table has a few hundred thousand clones, about 84% appearing once. Input material: PBMCs or T cells enriched from blood (not recorded which). These TCRs come from a woman between 40 and 50 years old with acute COVID-19.

The rearrangement joins TRBV6-5 to TRBJ1-2; TRBD1 agrees at 8 bases. Trimming cost V 0 bases and J 3 bases; bases outside gene matches: 3. The germline gives CDR1 MNHEY, CDR2 SVGAGI. This CDR3 has 15 amino acids. The CDR3 is CASSYSRQGYYGYTF. In nucleotides, the CDR3 is TGTGCCAGCAGTTACTCGCGACAGGGGTACTATGGCTACACCTTC.

About this clone: At the DNA level, this CDR3 is encoded by other sequences in the same sample as well. The genes are TRBV6-5 and TRBJ1-2; 7 nucleotides align to TRBD1. The CDR3 covers 11 residues. V was pared by 8 bases and J by 8 bases, with 5 bases of the junction left unmatched. Germline CDR1 MNHEY, CDR2 SVGAGI. CDR3: CASGQGGGYTF. CDR3 coding DNA: TGTGCCAGCGGTCAGGGGGGCGGCTACACCTTC.

Remarks on this clone: The sample has other DNA sequences that encode this CDR3 too. The V gene is TRBV7-2, the J gene TRBJ2-1; 8 positions match TRBD2. The CDR3 runs to 14 residues. V lost 4 bases and J lost 9; bases outside the gene matches: 8. Germline CDR1 reads SGHTA; CDR2 reads FQGNSA. The DNA of the CDR3 is TGTGCCAGCAGCTCATTAGCGGGGAGGGGTGAGCAGTTCTTC. It yields the protein CASSSLAGRGEQFF.

The V gene is TRBV19, the J gene TRBJ1-5; D not resolved. Germline CDR1 is LNHDA and CDR2 is SQIVND (reference sequence). V was shortened by 3 bases and J by 3 bases, with 9 bases between the two germline ends. The CDR3 loop spans 14 amino acids. CDR3: CASSMLENNQPQHF. CDR3 bases: TGTGCCAGTAGTATGCTAGAGAACAATCAGCCCCAGCATTTT.

The table lists this clone with a few counts. The chain recombines TRBV20-1 with TRBJ1-2, with D tentatively TRBD1 (5 bases). Trimming removed 3 bases from V and 8 bases from J, with 22 bases in between. Germline loops: CDR1 DFQATT, CDR2 SNEGSKA (reference sequence). This CDR3 has 15 residues. CDR3 amino acids: CSASLSLGGMPGYTF. The CDR3 coding sequence is TGCAGTGCTAGTCTAAGTTTGGGGGGAATGCCGGGCTACACCTTC.

The rearrangement joins TRBV6-5 to TRBJ2-7; 10 bases fit TRBD2. J gave up 1 base and V 4 bases, and 4 bases lay outside the gene matches. Per the germline V gene, CDR1 is MNHEY and CDR2 is SVGAGI. The CDR3 is 15 amino acids. CDR3 in amino acids: CASSSSGGLSYEQYF. The CDR3 DNA is TGTGCCAGCAGTTCTAGCGGGGGTCTTTCCTACGAGCAGTACTTC.

On this clone: This sample also contains other DNA sequences that code for the same CDR3. The V gene is TRBV19, the J gene TRBJ1-5; weak D call: TRBD1 (6 bases). The CDR3 runs 15 residues. Trimming pared 6 bases from V and 6 bases from J, leaving 18 bases between. Germline V CDR1 and CDR2: LNHDA, SQIVND (reference sequence). DNA of the CDR3: TGTGCCAGTAGGGTGGACAGCCTAACGGGTCAGCCCCAGCATTTT. This sequence encodes CASRVDSLTGQPQHF.

The chain recombines TRBV11-3 with TRBJ2-3; D possibly corresponds to TRBD2 (6 bases). The CDR3 has 14 amino acids. The germline V gene encodes CDR1 SGHNT and CDR2 YENEEA. Deletions cut 5 bases from V and 6 bases from J, with 15 bases between. The CDR3 is CASSPTRSEDTQYF. CDR3 bases: TGTGCCAGCAGCCCGACTAGGTCAGAGGATACGCAGTATTTT. The full variable domain, completed using reference TRBV11-3 and TRBJ2-3, is EAGVVQSPRYKIIEKKQPVAFWCNPISGHNTLYWYLQNLGQGPELLIRYENEEAVDDSQLPKDRFSAERLKGVDSTLKIQPAELGDSAVYLCASSPTRSEDTQYFGPGTRLTVL.

This chain links TRBV28 with TRBJ2-7; D gene ambiguous. This CDR3 contains 14 residues. The V end was cut by 3 bases, the J end by 1 base, with 10 bases between. Germline V gene lookup returns CDR1 MDHEN and CDR2 SYDVKM. The CDR3 DNA reads TGTGCCAGCAGTTTCCCCGAGGTATCCTACGAGCAGTACTTC. Protein: CASSFPEVSYEQYF.

In this sample, this clone turned up once. V and J are TRBV7-3 and TRBJ1-1; tentative D call: TRBD1 (5 bases). In germline, CDR1 is SGHTA, CDR2 FQGTGA. This CDR3 has 13 residues. The V end lost 0 bases, the J end lost 6 bases, and 8 bases lay between the germline ends. CDR3 in amino acids: CASSLTRQSEAFF. The CDR3 DNA is TGTGCCAGCAGCTTAACGAGACAGTCTGAAGCTTTCTTT.

The rearrangement uses TRBV28 and TRBJ1-5; TRBD1 matches 12 bases. This CDR3 region has 17 residues. CDR1 MDHEN and CDR2 SYDVKM come from the germline V gene. Unmatched junction bases numbered 7, after V lost 6 bases and J lost 1 base. CDR3 residues: CASRGDRGPGSNQPQHF. CDR3 nucleotides: TGTGCCAGCAGAGGGGACAGGGGGCCGGGGAGCAATCAGCCCCAGCATTTT.

The rearrangement joins TRBV7-9 to TRBJ2-3; D might be TRBD2 (6 bases). This CDR3 region has 14 residues. The V end lost 6 bases, the J end lost 2 bases, and 12 bases lay between the germline ends. Germline CDR1 is SEHNR and CDR2 is FQNEAQ (reference sequence). In DNA, the CDR3 is TGTGCCAGCAGGGAGGTAGCGGACACAGATACGCAGTATTTT. It translates to CASREVADTDTQYF. The full variable domain, with the rest looked up from reference TRBV7-9 and TRBJ2-3, is DTGVSQNPRHKITKRGQNVTFRCDPISEHNRLYWYRQTLGQGPEFLTYFQNEAQLEKSRLLSDRFSAERPKGSFSTLEIQRTEQGDSAMYLCASREVADTDTQYFGPGTRLTVL.

The genes are TRBV6-1 and TRBJ1-2; maybe TRBD1 (5 bases). CDR1 is MNHNS, CDR2 SASEGT, per germline. The ends were cut back, 2 bases at V and 5 bases at J, with 15 bases in the middle. CDR3 length: 15 residues. CDR3 residues: CASSEKQGIMYGYTF. The CDR3 nucleotides are TGTGCCAGCAGTGAAAAGCAGGGAATTATGTATGGCTACACCTTC.

The chain employs TRBV30 and TRBJ1-5; TRBD1 matches at 8 bases. CDR3 size: 12 residues. Germline V gene data show CDR1 as GTSNPN and CDR2 as SVGIG (reference sequence). J was trimmed by 5 bases and V by 4 bases; bases with no gene match: 1. Here the CDR3 reads CAWTGGDQPQHF. The CDR3 DNA sequence: TGTGCCTGGACAGGGGGCGATCAGCCCCAGCATTTT.

This clone has a handful of counts. This sequence joins TRBV5-4 and TRBJ2-7; perhaps TRBD1 as D (5 bases). The CDR3 extends over 15 amino acids. Germline lookup yields CDR1 SGHNT and CDR2 YYREEE (reference sequence). The V and J ends lost 4 bases and 0 bases respectively, with 14 bases between them. The DNA for the CDR3 is TGTGCCAGCAGCCTTCAGGGATCTCTCTCCTACGAGCAGTACTTC. It specifies CASSLQGSLSYEQYF.

The V gene is TRBV5-1, the J gene TRBJ1-4, with D unresolved. From germline, CDR1 is SGHRS and CDR2 YFSETQ. V was clipped by 5 bases and J by 4 bases, with 15 bases between them. The CDR3 is 15 amino acids. CDR3 nucleotides: TGCGCCAGCAGACTCACTTCGAATTATAATGAAAAACTGTTTTTT. Its protein is CASRLTSNYNEKLFF.

The chain is built from TRBV18 and TRBJ1-6, with D possibly matching TRBD1 (6 bases). This CDR3 has 16 residues. Looked up from germline, CDR1 is KGHSH and CDR2 is LQKENI. Trimming took 3 bases from V and 7 from J, leaving 16 bases between them. The CDR3 region is CASSPQQGNGNSPLHF. The CDR3 nucleotides read TGTGCCAGCTCACCCCAACAGGGAAATGGGAATTCACCCCTCCACTTT. The full variable domain, completed using reference TRBV18 and TRBJ1-6, is NAGVMQNPRHLVRRRGQEARLRCSPMKGHSHVYWYRQLPEEGLKFMVYLQKENIIDESGMPKERFSAEFPKEGPSILRIQQVVRGDSAAYFCASSPQQGNGNSPLHFGNGTRLTVT.

The chain links TRBV2 to TRBJ2-5; D remains ambiguous. The CDR3 consists of 16 residues. CDR1 is SNHLY, CDR2 FYNNEI, per germline. Trimming took off 0 bases at V and 1 base at J, with 12 bases between the two ends. The CDR3 DNA sequence: TGTGCCAGCAGTGAAGCGCTTCTGGGCATCCAAGAGACCCAGTACTTC. Residues: CASSEALLGIQETQYF.

The V call is TRBV10-3, the J call TRBJ1-3, with 9 positions matching TRBD1. This CDR3 has 16 residues. CDR1 is ENHRY and CDR2 is SYGVKD in the germline V gene. With V trimmed by 10 bases and J by 0 bases, 10 bases remained unmatched. In nucleotides, the CDR3 is TGTGCCACGGATCCGGGACAGGGCCGCTCTGGAAACACCATATATTTT. Protein: CATDPGQGRSGNTIYF.

The J gene is TRBJ1-1, the V gene TRBV4-3; 12 nucleotides align to TRBD1. The V gene end was trimmed by 5 bases and the J gene end by 2 bases; junction bases not matched to a gene: 6. The CDR3 is 16 amino acids. Germline assignment: CDR1 LGHNA and CDR2 YSLEER. CDR3 DNA: TGCGCCAGCAGCTCAGGGACAGGGGGCGTAAACACTGAAGCTTTCTTT. It codes for CASSSGTGGVNTEAFF.

The chain links TRBV19 to TRBJ2-7; TRBD2 aligns across 7 bases. Germline-derived CDR1 and CDR2 are LNHDA and SQIVND (reference sequence). CDR3 length: 15 residues. V lost 5 bases and J lost 0; bases outside the gene matches: 7. The CDR3 DNA follows: TGTGCCAGTAGTCGGGGGGACTTCGTCTCCTACGAGCAGTACTTC. This translates into CASSRGDFVSYEQYF.